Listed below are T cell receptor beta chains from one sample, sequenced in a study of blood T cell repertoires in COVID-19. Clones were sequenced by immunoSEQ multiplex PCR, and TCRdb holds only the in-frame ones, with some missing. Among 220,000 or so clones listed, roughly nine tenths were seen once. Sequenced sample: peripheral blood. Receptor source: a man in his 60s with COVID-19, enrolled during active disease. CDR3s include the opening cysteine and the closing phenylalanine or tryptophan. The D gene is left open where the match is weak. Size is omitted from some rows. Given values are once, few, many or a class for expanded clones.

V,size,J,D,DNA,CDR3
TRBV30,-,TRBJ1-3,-,TGTGCCTGGAGGGACGCGGGGGGTTACACCATATATTTT,CAWRDAGGYTIYF
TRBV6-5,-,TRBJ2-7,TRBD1,TGTGCCAGCAGTCCAAGACAGGGTGGCGAGCAGTACTTC,CASSPRQGGEQYF
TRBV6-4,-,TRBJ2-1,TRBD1,TGTGCTATGGGGACAGACTTCAATGAGCAGTTCTTC,CAMGTDFNEQFF
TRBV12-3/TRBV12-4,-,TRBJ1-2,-,TGTGCCAGCAGTTTCTCGGAGTATGGCTACACCTTC,CASSFSEYGYTF
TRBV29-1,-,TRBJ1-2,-,TGCAGCGTACTCACAGGGAGCTATGGCTACACCTTC,CSVLTGSYGYTF
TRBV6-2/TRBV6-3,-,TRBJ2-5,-,TGTGCCAGCAGCTCACCTCCGGGACAGGGGGCAGCTAGCGGGGGGATTAACCAGTACTTC,CASSSPPGQGAASGGINQYF
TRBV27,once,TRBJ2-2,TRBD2,TGTGCCAGCAGTTCCAGGGGGCTGGGACTAGCGGGAGGGCGTGGGGAGCTGTTTTTT,CASSSRGLGLAGGRGELFF
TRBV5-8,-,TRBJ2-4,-,TGTGCCAGCAGCTTGATCTTAGCCAAAAACATTCAGTACTTC,CASSLILAKNIQYF
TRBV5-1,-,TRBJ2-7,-,TGCGCCAGCAGCTTGGGACAGACATTATCCTACGAGCAGTACTTC,CASSLGQTLSYEQYF
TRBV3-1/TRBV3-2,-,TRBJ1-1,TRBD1,TGTGCCAGCAGCCGACAGGGGGGTATCACTGAAGCTTTCTTT,CASSRQGGITEAFF
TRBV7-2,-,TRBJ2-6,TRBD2,TGTGCCAGCAGCCCCGCCCCCGGGACTAGATCTGGGGCCAACGTCCTGACTTTC,CASSPAPGTRSGANVLTF
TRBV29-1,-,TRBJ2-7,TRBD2,TGCAGCGCGCGAGCGGGGAGGTCGTACGAGCAGTACTTC,CSARAGRSYEQYF